The 27 T cell receptor beta chains below come from one sample, sequenced in a study of cytomegalovirus exposure and HLA in healthy donors. The PCR contained 60 Vbeta and 13 Jbeta primers. Sequenced by immunoSEQ multiplex PCR; TCRdb stores in-frame clones only, minus some. The sample consists of 130,000 to 150,000 clones, about 80% of them appearing once. Sequencing was carried out using PBMCs. These receptors were taken from a woman under 30 in good health and CMV-seropositive.

A single count supports this clone. The gene calls are TRBV6-1 and TRBJ2-2; D is perhaps TRBD1 (6 bases). Germline assignment: CDR1 MNHNS and CDR2 SASEGT. The CDR3 covers 13 residues. V was clipped by 6 bases and J by 7 bases, with 12 bases between them. Here the CDR3 reads CASSRQEDGELFF. For the CDR3, the DNA is TGTGCCAGCAGCAGACAGGAGGACGGGGAGCTGTTTTTT.

The chain has TRBV19 and TRBJ2-5; 7 bases fit TRBD2. There are 13 residues in the CDR3. The V and J ends lost 7 bases and 7 bases, in that order; junction bases with no gene match: 9. Germline CDR1 is LNHDA and CDR2 is SQIVND (reference sequence). This chain's CDR3 is CASNAPPGGTQYF. The CDR3 DNA sequence: TGTGCCAGTAATGCACCCCCGGGAGGGACCCAGTACTTC.

This chain uses TRBV5-6 with TRBJ1-1, with D unclear. Trimming stripped 4 bases from V and 0 bases from J, with 10 bases between. The CDR3 length is 14 residues. Germline V gives CDR1 SGHDT, CDR2 YYEEEE. The CDR3 spells CASSPGPVNTEAFF. The CDR3 DNA follows: TGTGCCAGCAGCCCCGGTCCCGTGAACACTGAAGCTTTCTTT.

In its sample, this clone was seen a few times. The V gene is TRBV7-2, the J gene TRBJ2-3; 8 bases are shared with TRBD2. The CDR3 extends over 15 amino acids. With V trimmed by 3 bases and J by 6 bases, 8 bases remained unmatched. Germline V CDR1 and CDR2: SGHTA, FQGNSA. The CDR3 sequence is CASSLSRASGDTQYF. Written as DNA, the CDR3 is TGTGCCAGCAGCTTGAGCCGGGCTAGCGGGGATACGCAGTATTTT.

There are a few counts of this clone. The CDR3 nucleotides read TGCGCCAGCAGATTAGGAGGGTATTCTAACTATGGCTACACCTTC. Translating it yields CASRLGGYSNYGYTF. The chain combines TRBV5-1 with TRBJ1-2, with D hard to call. Germline V CDR1 and CDR2: SGHRS, YFSETQ. The V and J ends lost 5 bases and 0 bases respectively, with 14 bases between them. CDR3 length equals 15 residues.

This chain uses TRBV6-6 with TRBJ2-3; 10 nucleotides match TRBD1. V lost 5 bases to trimming and J lost 2 bases; unmatched junction nucleotides: 7. The CDR3 has 16 amino acids. The germline CDR1 and CDR2 sequences are MNHNY and SVGAGI (reference sequence). The CDR3 DNA is TGTGCCAGCAGTAGACCGGGACAGGGGTTCACAGATACGCAGTATTTT. Amino acid sequence: CASSRPGQGFTDTQYF.

This chain joins TRBV6-5 and TRBJ2-1; 8 bases align to TRBD2. The CDR3 runs to 14 residues. V shed 3 bases and J 9 bases; nucleotides not matched to a gene: 7. Germline V gene lookup returns CDR1 MNHEY and CDR2 SVGAGI. The CDR3 here is CASSYYSGEGEQFF. As DNA, the CDR3 is TGTGCCAGCAGTTATTATAGCGGGGAGGGTGAGCAGTTCTTC.

This clone was recorded a few times. The genes are TRBV27 and TRBJ2-1, with TRBD1 matching 8 bases. Germline V CDR1 and CDR2: MNHEY, SMNVEV (reference sequence). V shed 6 bases, J shed 10 bases, and the junction held 11 bases outside the gene matches. The length of the CDR3 is 14 residues. The CDR3 DNA sequence: TGTGCCAGCAGAGCAGGGGGCGGGGTGCGAGAGCAGTTCTTC. Translated, it gives CASRAGGGVREQFF.

The chain uses TRBV27 and TRBJ1-6; 7 bases agree with TRBD1. CDR3 length equals 16 residues. Germline-derived CDR1 and CDR2 are MNHEY and SMNVEV (reference sequence). With V trimmed by 6 bases and J by 0 bases, 5 bases remained unmatched. The CDR3 DNA reads TGTGCCAGCAGCCTGGACAGGAGCTCCTATAATTCACCCCTCCACTTT. Residues: CASSLDRSSYNSPLHF.

The J gene is TRBJ1-4, the V gene TRBV7-9, with D uncertain. Per germline, CDR1 SEHNR and CDR2 FQNEAQ (reference sequence). This CDR3 spans 12 amino acids. The V and J ends lost 5 bases and 8 bases respectively, with 9 bases between them. The CDR3, as DNA: TGTGCCAGCAGCACAGCAACGGAAAAACTGTTTTTT. Translating gives CASSTATEKLFF. Variable domain in full (rest from reference TRBV7-9 and TRBJ1-4): DTGVSQNPRHKITKRGQNVTFRCDPISEHNRLYWYRQTLGQGPEFLTYFQNEAQLEKSRLLSDRFSAERPKGSFSTLEIQRTEQGDSAMYLCASSTATEKLFFGSGTQLSVL.

The DNA for the CDR3 is TGTGCCTGGAGCCCGAATACCAGGGCCCCGGGTTCACCCCTCCACTTT. Translated: CAWSPNTRAPGSPLHF. This chain uses TRBV30 with TRBJ1-6; tentative D call: TRBD1 (5 bases). The V end lost 3 bases, the J end lost 9 bases, and 21 bases lay between the germline ends. CDR1 and CDR2 from the germline V gene are GTSNPN and SVGIG (reference sequence). The CDR3 runs to 16 residues.

The V and J genes are TRBV5-1 and TRBJ1-2, with TRBD1 identical over 8 bases. Germline V gives CDR1 SGHRS, CDR2 YFSETQ. CDR3 length equals 12 residues. J lost 8 bases, V lost 6 bases, and 6 bases had no gene match. CDR3 in DNA: TGCGCCAGCAACAGGGGGGGGCGCGGCTACACCTTC. Translating gives CASNRGGRGYTF.

This clone was detected once. The chain combines TRBV28 with TRBJ1-5; TRBD1 aligns across 9 bases. This CDR3 contains 15 residues. Unmatched junction bases numbered 6, after V lost 5 bases and J lost 4 bases. Germline loops: CDR1 MDHEN, CDR2 SYDVKM. The CDR3 bases are TGTGCCAGCAGTCCCGGGACAGGGACGAATCAGCCCCAGCATTTT. Protein sequence: CASSPGTGTNQPQHF.

This clone has only a few counts. The gene calls are TRBV18 and TRBJ2-5; 8 bases are shared with TRBD2. Germline CDR1 and CDR2: KGHSH and LQKENI. The CDR3 loop spans 15 amino acids. V lost 4 bases and J lost 1; bases outside the gene matches: 5. CDR3 in amino acids: CASSLAGGLQETQYF. CDR3 DNA: TGTGCCAGCTCACTGGCGGGGGGCCTCCAAGAGACCCAGTACTTC.

The chain carries TRBV11-3 and TRBJ2-1; perhaps TRBD2 as D (5 bases). From germline, CDR1 is SGHNT and CDR2 YENEEA. The CDR3 sequence is 13 residues long. Trimming pared 10 bases from V and 10 bases from J, leaving 20 bases between. The CDR3 reads CATSKGRTGEQFF. The CDR3 DNA reads TGTGCCACCTCCAAGGGTAGGACGGGGGAGCAGTTCTTC.

The rearrangement links TRBV30 to TRBJ1-6, with TRBD1 as a possible D gene (5 bases). There are 18 residues in the CDR3. Trimming cost V 4 bases and J 0 bases, with 19 bases left between them. CDR1 GTSNPN and CDR2 SVGIG come from the germline V gene (reference sequence). CDR3 protein: CAWTSPGLQGSYNSPLHF. The CDR3 region has the DNA TGTGCCTGGACATCGCCAGGCCTTCAGGGCTCCTATAATTCACCCCTCCACTTT. Looking up the rest from reference TRBV30 and TRBJ1-6 gives the full variable domain: SQTIHQWPATLVQPVGSPLSLECTVEGTSNPNLYWYRQAAGRGLQLLFYSVGIGQISSEVPQNLSASRPQDRQFILSSKKLLLSDSGFYLCAWTSPGLQGSYNSPLHFGNGTRLTVT.

There are a few counts of this clone. V usage is TRBV9 and J usage is TRBJ1-1; TRBD1 matches 8 bases. The V segment lost 0 bases and the J segment 4 bases; nucleotides outside the gene matches: 5. Germline V CDR1 and CDR2: SGDLS, YYNGEE. The CDR3 totals 15 residues. This CDR3 reads CASSVVGTGVTEAFF. As DNA, the CDR3 is TGTGCCAGCAGCGTAGTTGGGACAGGAGTCACTGAAGCTTTCTTT.

V usage is TRBV19 and J usage is TRBJ1-2; TRBD1 agrees at 7 bases. The CDR3 runs to 13 residues. Germline CDR1 LNHDA, CDR2 SQIVND (reference sequence). The ends lost 3 bases at V and 8 bases at J; junction bases unmatched: 6. The CDR3 DNA is TGTGCCAGTAGTATCGGCAGGGGGGAAGGCTACACCTTC. It encodes CASSIGRGEGYTF.

This chain uses TRBV5-1 with TRBJ2-7, with D tentatively TRBD1 (5 bases). Trimming removed 1 base from V and 4 bases from J, with 18 bases in between. The CDR3 totals 16 residues. Germline CDR1 reads SGHRS; CDR2 reads YFSETQ. The CDR3 DNA is TGCGCCAGCAGCTTGTTGGGCAGGGTGGGTCCTTACGAGCAGTACTTC. It yields the protein CASSLLGRVGPYEQYF.

The genes are TRBV5-1 and TRBJ1-1; TRBD1 aligns across 7 bases. The V gene's germline CDR1 is SGHRS and CDR2 YFSETQ. V was clipped by 0 bases and J by 2 bases; unmatched bases: 10. This CDR3 is 17 amino acids long. CDR3 protein: CASSLGGTAILNTEAFF. In DNA, the CDR3 is TGCGCCAGCAGCTTGGGAGGGACAGCAATACTTAACACTGAAGCTTTCTTT.

The table lists this clone with a count of one. This sequence joins TRBV7-9 and TRBJ1-3, with D hard to call. Trimming stripped 4 bases from V and 0 bases from J, with 16 bases between. There are 17 residues in the CDR3. Germline CDR1 and CDR2: SEHNR and FQNEAQ (reference sequence). The CDR3 nucleotides read TGTGCCAGCAGCTACATGCGGGTCCGCAACTCTGGAAACACCATATATTTT. Translation gives CASSYMRVRNSGNTIYF.

This chain connects TRBV30 to TRBJ2-7, with TRBD2 matching over 13 bases. CDR1 and CDR2 from the germline V gene are GTSNPN and SVGIG (reference sequence). The CDR3 sequence is 15 residues long. The trim removed 2 bases at V and 2 bases at J, leaving 3 bases unmatched. CDR3 in DNA: TGTGCCTGGAGTCCCACTAGCGGGGGGGCCTACGAGCAGTACTTC. It is translated as CAWSPTSGGAYEQYF.

J is TRBJ2-5 and V is TRBV6-1; 8 bases match TRBD1. With V trimmed by 4 bases and J by 3 bases, 4 bases remained unmatched. The CDR3 length is 14 residues. Germline V gene sequence: CDR1 MNHNS, CDR2 SASEGT. Written as DNA, the CDR3 is TGTGCCAGCAGTGGGGGACAGGTCAAAGAGACCCAGTACTTC. Translated, it gives CASSGGQVKETQYF.

The CDR3 bases are TGTGCCACCCGAAGGACCCAACAGGGCCACGAGCAGTACTTC. The encoded protein is CATRRTQQGHEQYF. V is TRBV6-5 and J is TRBJ2-7, with D possibly matching TRBD1 (6 bases). V was pared by 10 bases and J by 5 bases, with 21 bases between. The germline gives CDR1 MNHEY, CDR2 SVGAGI. The CDR3 length is 14 residues.

This clone was seen only once. The rearrangement links TRBV9 to TRBJ2-2; 9 bases align to TRBD2. The ends lost 2 bases at V and 3 bases at J; junction bases unmatched: 11. CDR1 is SGDLS, CDR2 YYNGEE, per germline. The CDR3 length is 18 residues. The chain's CDR3 is CASSVVGGLAGHTGELFF. The CDR3, as DNA: TGTGCCAGCAGCGTCGTGGGTGGGCTAGCGGGGCACACCGGGGAGCTGTTTTTT.

V usage is TRBV15 and J usage is TRBJ2-7, with D possibly TRBD1 on 6 matching bases. V was trimmed by 0 bases and J by 5 bases, leaving 11 bases between them. Looked up from germline, CDR1 is LNHNV and CDR2 is YYDKDF (reference sequence). The CDR3 runs to 14 residues. This CDR3 reads CATSRDRGSHEQYF. CDR3 in DNA: TGTGCCACCAGCAGAGACAGGGGTAGCCACGAGCAGTACTTC.

The chain uses TRBV18 and TRBJ1-2, with unresolved D. This CDR3 has 15 residues. Per the germline V gene, CDR1 is KGHSH and CDR2 is LQKENI. Trimming pared 1 base from V and 4 bases from J, leaving 13 bases between. The CDR3: CASSPREDLGYGYTF. The CDR3 DNA follows: TGTGCCAGCTCACCACGGGAGGATCTCGGCTATGGCTACACCTTC.